The source of this T cell receptor beta chain is a study of CXCR3-negative and CXCR3-positive naive CD8 T cells (dated by TCRdb to between 2017 and 2020). For the wider study: In total, some 140 million TRB reads were obtained, or roughly 1.5 +/- 0.3 million reads per library. Naive subsets from 5 or 6 donors and memory cells from 3 donors were included in the TRBV-TRBJ cluster analysis. The diversity and physicochemical repertoire analyses included 11 donors pooled from two independent experiments.

Sequencing was carried out with a NextSeq 550. The Human TCR Profiling Kit (MiLaboratory) was used to prepare UMI-labeled 5' RACE TRB cDNA libraries. cDNA synthesis used the entire amount of extracted RNA, and PCR amplification then used the entire amount of cDNA produced. Libraries were prepared in parallel with an identical number of PCR cycles. Turning to the authors' computational methods: With a minimum of two reads required per UMI, MIGEC and MiXCR pulled out about 57,000 +/- 9,900 unique UMI-labeled TRB cDNA molecules from each library. An average of roughly 40,000 +/- 10,000 functional in-frame TRB CDR3 nucleotide clonotypes without stop codons was found per library. After each sample was downsampled to 5000 UMI-labeled TRB molecules, VDJtools was used to calculate diversity metrics such as normalized Shannon-Wiener and Chao1. VDJtools was used to calculate clonotype-size-weighted physicochemical properties of the central five CDR3 residues, namely interaction energy, strength, volume and Kidera factor 4. Each CDR3 protein sequence appears as one entry after TCRdb reprocessed the reads, and no DNA is included. Here the V and J calls rest on TCRdb's processing, not on the authors' analysis. The sample table holds about 150,000 distinct CDR3 sequences. The ten largest make up about 0.37% of the sample.

In regard to this clonotype: This clone's antigen is unknown.

For each CD8+ T cell subset, flow sorting was done in triplicate, and some 300,000 cells per subset went directly into RLT lysis buffer. To keep memory contaminants out, a stringent definition of naive CD8+ T cells was applied: CD45RO-CCR7+CD27+CD95-. Using standard density gradient centrifugation, peripheral blood mononuclear cells were isolated from buffy coats. A FACSAria III was used to flow-sort naive CXCR3-negative and CXCR3-positive CD8+ T cells. Total RNA was extracted from sorted cells with an RNeasy Mini Kit. On the study overall, not on this receptor specifically: TRB CDR3s from CXCR3-positive naive cells showed higher hydrophobicity (lower Kidera factor 4), lower energy, and higher strength and volume indices than CXCR3-negative naive cells. Because CXCR3 expression was partially decreased after cryopreservation, freshly isolated PBMCs were used for most assays. TRBV-TRBJ usage was similar between naive CXCR3-negative and CXCR3-positive cells from the same donor, while memory cells showed distinct patterns. Both naive subsets had comparably high repertoire diversity, while memory CD8+ T cells had much lower repertoire diversity. Because surface CD5, which is linked to self-reactivity in mice, was comparable between the naive subsets, TCR interaction strength was also inferred from TRB CDR3 physicochemical properties.

The CDR3 starts with the cysteine, ends with the phenylalanine, and has 18 residues. No DNA has been recorded. CDR1 SGHAT and CDR2 FQNNGV were looked up in the germline V gene. Recombination linked TRBV11-2 to TRBJ2-7; TCRdb indicates TRBD1, and absent DNA this call remains unverified. The receptor was isolated from a human donor in good health. Some clones in this sample may be carry-over from other donors' samples. Input material: naive CXCR3+ CD8+ T cells from blood. The cell subset or site label on this specimen signifies: CD45RO-CCR7+CD27+CD95- naive CD8+ T cells expressing CXCR3 (TNR3+). CDR3 loop: CASSFFTDPRGPSYEQYF. The variable domain in full, with residues beyond the CDR3 obtained from the reference TRBV11-2 and TRBJ2-7 genes, is EAGVAQSPRYKIIEKRQSVAFWCNPISGHATLYWYQQILGQGPKLLIQFQNNGVVDDSQLPKDRFSAERLKGVDSTLKIQPAKLEDSAVYLCASSFFTDPRGPSYEQYFGPGTRLTVT.